This entry is about one T cell receptor (beta chain). The CDR3 spans 16 residues. Germline CDR1 is MDHEN and CDR2 is SYDVKM. The V end lost 6 bases, the J end lost 3 bases, and 19 bases lay between the germline ends. The record originates from a study of blood T cell repertoires in COVID-19. Study-level information: From the United States, Italy and Spain came samples of acute and convalescent COVID-19.

Enrollees, about 18 to 89 years old, lived in 24 US areas. Original analysis: Estimates of nucleated cell counts were drawn from the amplification of reference gene primers. Only in-frame clones appear in the TCRdb table, and some are missing; sequencing was by immunoSEQ multiplex PCR. The V and J calls and the clone size are those of that table, but D and trimming were determined from the DNA. The table shows 350,000 to 450,000 clones, with 85% to 90% occurring only once. This chain connects TRBV28 to TRBJ2-3, with D possibly being TRBD2 (5 bases). The sequencing sample was made of PBMCs or T cells enriched from blood (not recorded which). This receptor was identified in a woman aged 25-40 years who had recovered from COVID-19. The CDR3 here is CASRKRSLRITDTQYF. In nucleotides, the CDR3 is TGTGCCAGCAGGAAGCGGTCCCTTCGAATAACAGATACGCAGTATTTT.